These T cell receptor beta chains were read from a single sample in a study of T cell responses to AZD1222 COVID-19 vaccine. TCRdb's copy holds only in-frame clones and misses some; the assay was immunoSEQ multiplex PCR. The sample yields over 100,000 clones, more than 75% seen once. The material was peripheral blood, obtained 28 days after the second dose of the MenACWY control vaccine. These receptors were obtained from an adult who received the MenACWY meningococcal vaccine as a control. The CDR3 runs from the conserved cysteine through the conserved F or W. A D gene is named only where the DNA matches it firmly. Where a row states a size, it is once, few, many or the class of an expanded clone; other rows omit it.

J gene | clone size | D gene | V gene | CDR3 protein | CDR3 DNA
TRBJ2-7 | NA | NA | TRBV25-1 | CASSEIGHEQYF | TGTGCCAGCAGTGAAATTGGCCACGAGCAGTACTTC
TRBJ2-7 | NA | NA | TRBV4-1 | CASSQEGTRAYEQYF | TGCGCCAGCAGCCAAGAAGGTACCAGGGCCTACGAGCAGTACTTC
TRBJ2-7 | few | NA | TRBV28 | CASSHIGGSSYEQYF | TGTGCCAGCAGCCACATCGGGGGCTCGTCCTACGAGCAGTACTTC
TRBJ1-6 | NA | NA | TRBV5-8 | CASSPQSGSSYNSPLHF | TGTGCCAGCAGCCCCCAGAGCGGGAGCTCCTATAATTCACCCCTCCACTTT
TRBJ1-2 | NA | NA | TRBV29-1 | CSVGRGGAAGYTF | TGCAGCGTTGGACGGGGAGGAGCTGCTGGCTACACCTTC
TRBJ2-7 | NA | TRBD1 | TRBV7-2 | CASSLGGQGASGYEQYF | TGTGCCAGCAGCCTGGGCGGACAGGGGGCAAGTGGGTACGAGCAGTACTTC
TRBJ1-4 | NA | NA | TRBV5-5 | CASSPLGAVGEKLFF | TGTGCCAGCAGCCCCCTGGGGGCAGTCGGTGAAAAACTGTTTTTT
TRBJ2-7 | once | NA | TRBV5-1 | CASSLGDTSYEQYF | TGCGCCAGCAGCTTAGGGGACACTTCCTACGAGCAGTACTTC
TRBJ2-3 | NA | TRBD2 | TRBV7-8 | CASSLTGGTTTDTQYF | TGTGCCAGCAGCTTAACCGGGGGGACGACCACAGATACGCAGTATTTT
TRBJ2-2 | once | NA | TRBV10-3 | CAIRRGPNTGELFF | TGTGCCATCCGGCGGGGGCCTAACACCGGGGAGCTGTTTTTT
TRBJ2-5 | NA | NA | TRBV7-3 | CASSLTAGVRETQYF | TGTGCCAGCAGCTTAACTGCAGGGGTCAGAGAGACCCAGTACTTC
TRBJ1-2 | NA | NA | TRBV3-1/TRBV3-2 | CASSQQGPYGYTF | TGTGCCAGCAGCCAACAGGGTCCCTATGGCTACACCTTC
TRBJ2-6 | NA | NA | TRBV6-2/TRBV6-3 | CASSYSIWGSGANVLTF | TGTGCCAGCAGTTACTCGATTTGGGGCTCTGGGGCCAACGTCCTGACTTTC